This TCR beta chain was sequenced in a study of cytomegalovirus exposure and HLA in healthy donors. This CDR3 region has 16 residues. Trimming pared 10 bases from V and 5 bases from J, leaving 26 bases between. CDR1 and CDR2 (germline): LNHDA, SQIVND (reference sequence). Study-wide results and caveats: In a later analysis, HLA-C alleles had the fewest associated TCRs, DRB1 alleles the most. Listed as cytomegalovirus-associated were 164 TCR beta chains.

Concerning this clone itself: What it recognizes is unknown.

Primers: 60 Vbeta forward and 13 Jbeta reverse. Sequencing used immunoSEQ multiplex PCR; TCRdb keeps in-frame clones, though not all of them. The profile covers some 150,000 clones, with roughly three quarters appearing a single time and roughly 4.7% taken by the ten largest. The rearrangement links TRBV19 to TRBJ1-2; weak D call: TRBD1 (5 bases). This TCR derives from a male donor in good health and CMV-seronegative. Sequenced material: PBMCs. The CDR3 DNA reads as TGTGCCACCTCCAAAACTATGGAGGGGTCGTGGTATGGCTACACCTTC. It yields the protein CATSKTMEGSWYGYTF.